The following is a T cell receptor (beta chain) sequence with its context. Antigen unknown. An end of the junction does not agree with germline; a read error may underlie this. The data originate from a study of post-analysis software for immune sequencing data. General observations from the study: Controls showed lower frequencies than patients for a handful of TRBV segments, and TRBV5-6, TRBV5-1 and TRBV20-1 were among these.

Unique molecular identifiers had been added to the TCR beta cDNA libraries. From the PCR reads, TCRdb called clonotypes with MiXCR, one entry per CDR3 protein. Here the sample spans roughly 670,000 distinct CDR3 sequences, around 60% being singletons. The V gene's germline CDR1 is DFQATT and CDR2 SNEGSKA (reference sequence). The CDR3 is made up of 15 amino acids. Sequenced input: blood. The gene calls are TRBV20-1 and TRBJ2-3; 10 positions agree with TRBD1. This TCR derives from a girl aged 2 to 10 with multiple sclerosis. CDR3 protein: CSARDRGMSTDTQYF. The CDR3 DNA reads TGCAGTGCTAGGGACAGGGGGATGAGCACAGATACACAGTATTTT.